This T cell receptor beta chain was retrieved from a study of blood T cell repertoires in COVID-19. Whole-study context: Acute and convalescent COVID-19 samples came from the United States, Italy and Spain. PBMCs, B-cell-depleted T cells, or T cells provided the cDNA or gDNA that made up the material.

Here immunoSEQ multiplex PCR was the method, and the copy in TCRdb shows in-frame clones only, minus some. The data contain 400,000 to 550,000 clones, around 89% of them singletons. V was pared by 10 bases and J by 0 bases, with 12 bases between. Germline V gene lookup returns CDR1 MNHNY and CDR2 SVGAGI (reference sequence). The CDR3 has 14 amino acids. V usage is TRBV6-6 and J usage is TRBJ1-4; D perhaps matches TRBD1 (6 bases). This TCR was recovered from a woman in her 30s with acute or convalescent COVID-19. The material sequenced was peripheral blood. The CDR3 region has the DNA TGTGCCATCCGACAGGAACCAACTAATGAAAAACTGTTTTTT. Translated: CAIRQEPTNEKLFF.